Each of the 15 T cell receptor beta chains below was sequenced from the same sample in a study of Graves' ophthalmopathy and Graves' hyperthyroidism. The sequenced template was RNA, covering the TCR beta CDR3 region. Second-round multiplex PCR followed a first-round RT-PCR using HTBI primers. TCRdb reanalysed the multiplex PCR reads using MiXCR and keeps one entry per CDR3 protein. The sample lists approximately 480,000 distinct CDR3 sequences; over 13% were seen once. Sequencing was carried out using blood. These receptors all come from a woman aged 30 to 39 with Graves' ophthalmopathy.

As to this clonotype: The CDR3 does not close with the conserved phenylalanine or tryptophan, likely indicating a read error. The chain uses TRBV6-1 and TRBJ1-1; D is possibly TRBD1 (5 bases). CDR1 is MNHNS and CDR2 is SASEGT in the germline V gene. The CDR3 spans 12 residues. The V and J ends lost 6 bases and 5 bases respectively, with 10 bases between them. The CDR3 sequence: CASRGVTTEAFY. The DNA for the CDR3 is TGTGCCAGCAGGGGGGTTACGACTGAAGCTTTCTAT.

This chain connects TRBV6-1 to TRBJ2-7; D is tentatively TRBD1 or TRBD2 (5 bases each). Trimming removed 6 bases from V and 2 bases from J, with 17 bases in between. CDR1 is MNHNS, CDR2 SASEGT, per germline. The CDR3 covers 15 residues. The CDR3 nucleotides are TGTGCCAGCAGACGCGATAGGGACCCTACCTACGAGCAGTACTTC. It encodes CASRRDRDPTYEQYF.

Only a few counts were recorded for this clonotype. The V call is TRBV5-1, the J call TRBJ2-2; 15 bases match TRBD2. The germline CDR1 and CDR2 sequences are SGHRS and YFSETQ. The junction had 5 bases not matched to a gene; V was cut back by 4 bases and J by 4 bases. The CDR3 is made up of 17 amino acids. CDR3: CASSPGLAGGTTGELFF. CDR3 nucleotide sequence: TGCGCCAGCAGCCCGGGACTAGCGGGGGGCACCACCGGGGAGCTGTTTTTT.

This clonotype turned up a few times. The J gene is TRBJ1-5, the V gene TRBV5-5; 8 positions match TRBD1. This CDR3 comprises 15 residues. With 4 bases clipped from V and 5 bases from J, the junction kept 8 bases outside the gene matches. Germline V CDR1 and CDR2: SGHKS, YYEKEE (reference sequence). For the CDR3, the DNA is TGTGCCAGCAGCGCAGGGACAGGCGGCCATCAGCCCCAGCATTTT. Residues: CASSAGTGGHQPQHF.

This clonotype appeared many times. The chain recombines TRBV28 with TRBJ2-5, with D perhaps matching TRBD2 (7 bases). Per the germline V gene, CDR1 is MDHEN and CDR2 is SYDVKM. This CDR3 spans 14 amino acids. With 8 bases removed from V and 4 bases from J, the gap between germline ends came to 17 bases. CDR3 residues: CASGGGPGGETQYF. The CDR3 region has the DNA TGTGCCAGCGGGGGGGGGCCAGGTGGAGAGACCCAGTACTTC.

This clonotype was seen many times. The chain is built from TRBV11-3 and TRBJ1-1; D remains ambiguous. This CDR3 comprises 15 residues. V was trimmed by 1 base and J by 1 base, leaving 10 bases between them. Germline CDR1 and CDR2: SGHNT and YENEEA. This CDR3 is CASSLGSLRNTEAFF. The CDR3 nucleotides read TGTGCCAGCAGCTTAGGATCCCTACGGAACACTGAAGCTTTCTTT.

This clonotype was seen at least ten times. V gene TRBV6-1 combines with J gene TRBJ2-7, with D possibly being TRBD1 or TRBD2 (5 bases each). The germline V gene has CDR1 MNHNS and CDR2 SASEGT. There are 14 residues in the CDR3. The V end was cut by 5 bases, the J end by 2 bases, with 13 bases between. CDR3 sequence: CASSTGRRAYEQYF. CDR3 bases: TGTGCCAGCAGTACGGGACGGCGGGCCTACGAGCAGTACTTC.

Ten or more counts support this clonotype. This sequence joins TRBV20-1 and TRBJ2-7, with TRBD1 as a possible D gene (6 bases). V was cut by 5 bases and J by 2 bases, with 16 bases left in between. The germline V gene encodes CDR1 DFQATT and CDR2 SNEGSKA (reference sequence). This CDR3 comprises 14 residues. The CDR3 region has the DNA TGCAGTGCTTCTCCCCAGGGGCCAACCTACGAGCAGTACTTC. Its translation: CSASPQGPTYEQYF.

In the case of this clonotype: The junction shows a germline mismatch at one end, possibly a read error. This chain uses TRBV7-6 with TRBJ1-2; D is unclear. Germline CDR1 is SGHVS and CDR2 is FNYEAQ. The CDR3 runs 13 residues. CDR3 in amino acids: CASSQHSNYGYTF. CDR3 bases: TGCGCCAGCAGCCAACACTCAAACTATGGCTACACCTTC.

In its sample, this clonotype was seen many times. This chain uses TRBV29-1 with TRBJ1-5; the D gene is possibly TRBD1 (5 bases). Germline V gene sequence: CDR1 SQVTM, CDR2 ANQGSEA. The CDR3 length is 13 residues. The germline V and J ends were trimmed by 5 bases and 0 bases, with 8 bases remaining between them. The CDR3 nucleotides are TGCAGCGTTCGCAGGGATAGCAATCAGCCCCAGCATTTT. Protein product: CSVRRDSNQPQHF.

In its sample, this clonotype was seen many times. This chain uses TRBV28 with TRBJ2-7, with D tentatively TRBD1 (6 bases). Germline CDR1 reads MDHEN; CDR2 reads SYDVKM. The CDR3 runs 15 residues. The ends were cut back, 6 bases at V and 2 bases at J, with 17 bases in the middle. CDR3 DNA sequence: TGTGCCAGCAGCCCACCAGGACAGTCCCCCTACGAGCAGTACTTC. It yields the protein CASSPPGQSPYEQYF.

In its sample, this clonotype was seen many times. The V gene is TRBV11-2, the J gene TRBJ2-7, with a possible D match to TRBD2 (6 bases). From germline, CDR1 is SGHAT and CDR2 FQNNGV. Trimming cost V 5 bases and J 2 bases, with 16 bases left between them. The CDR3 totals 15 residues. DNA for the CDR3: TGTGCCAGCAGCCCCCGGCGGGGTTCTCCCTACGAGCAGTACTTC. As protein: CASSPRRGSPYEQYF.

This clonotype was recorded at least ten times. In DNA, the CDR3 is TGCAGCGTCGTTTGGACAGGGGGCAGAGAGACCCAGTACTTC. Residues: CSVVWTGGRETQYF. J is TRBJ2-5 and V is TRBV29-1; 11 bases agree with TRBD1. With 6 bases clipped from V and 4 bases from J, the junction kept 7 bases outside the gene matches. This CDR3 comprises 14 residues. Germline V gene lookup returns CDR1 SQVTM and CDR2 ANQGSEA.

This clonotype was seen many times. The chain is built from TRBV12-3 or TRBV12-4 and TRBJ2-7, with 9 bases identical to TRBD1. This CDR3 has 15 amino acids. Trimming removed 4 bases from V and 4 bases from J; junction bases left unmatched: 8. DNA of the CDR3: TGTGCCAGCAGTTACCCCGGGACAGGGAGGTACGAGCAGTACTTC. This codes for CASSYPGTGRYEQYF.

This clonotype occurred many times. The chain joins TRBV20-1 to TRBJ1-3; TRBD1 matches 7 bases. This CDR3 is built from 14 residues. Germline V CDR1 and CDR2: DFQATT, SNEGSKA (reference sequence). The J segment lost 3 bases and the V segment lost 6 bases, leaving 8 bases of the junction unmatched. CDR3 DNA: TGCAGTGCCTTTGACAGGGCCATTGGAAACACCATATATTTT. As protein: CSAFDRAIGNTIYF.